The rows below give T cell receptor beta chains drawn from one sample of a study of CD8 T cells in Susac syndrome. A single record per CDR3 protein comes from TCRdb applying MiXCR to the immunoSEQ multiplex PCR reads. Of 100,000 to 150,000 distinct CDR3 sequences listed, over 85% are singletons. Sequencing was done on a sample of CD8+ T cells from PBMCs. These receptors were obtained from a human donor with multiple sclerosis. Both conserved end residues are part of each CDR3. A D gene is named only where the DNA matches it firmly.

v_call	d_call	cdr3_aa
TRBV19	TRBD1	CASTPQGQGGPGELFF
TRBV7-9	-	CASSPPRASYEQYF
TRBV7-2	-	CASRDWKNTGELFF
TRBV29-1	-	CSVEYGPTTDTQYF
TRBV6-1	TRBD1	CASSVAGGYNEQFF
TRBV13	TRBD1	CASSSGQGEKLFF
TRBV28	TRBD2	CASSLSPASGGRETQYF
TRBV14	-	CASKMGGNTEAFF
TRBV28	-	CASSWSGGEQYF
TRBV9	-	CASSVDAGHLREAFF
TRBV6-5	-	CASSYFRDHTGELFF
TRBV28	-	CASSSRYSGNTIYF
TRBV7-8	TRBD1	CASSLQVARGRAGELFF
TRBV5-6	TRBD1	CASRYDRELNTEAFF
TRBV20-1	-	CSRSDGDTQYF
TRBV19	TRBD1	CASSIGDSGEQYF
TRBV7-9	TRBD2	CASSTNLAGGITGELFF
TRBV2	-	CASRRAHGTGELFF
TRBV9	-	CASSPSGGLGNTIYF
TRBV12-3/TRBV12-4	-	CASSLAPGREQYF
TRBV13	TRBD1	CASSSPGGPSYNEQFF
TRBV27	TRBD1	CASSSDRGNQPQHF
TRBV9	TRBD1	CASSVQGDMNTEAFF
TRBV7-3	-	CASSPRRTVNGYTF
TRBV9	-	CASSMGGGNTGELFF
TRBV5-4	-	CASSSGGGDTQYF
TRBV29-1	-	CSVAARGGVRGPEAFF
TRBV20-1	-	CSASAYTDTQYF
TRBV9	-	CASSPRDYTGTDTQYF
TRBV29-1	-	CSALKGRGHEQYF
TRBV27	-	CASSFTANTGELFF
TRBV19	-	CASSSSLNTEAFF
TRBV11-2	TRBD1	CASSLGQGVPYEQYF
TRBV7-9	-	CASSPQGDTQYF
TRBV20-1	TRBD2	CSAWTSEDYEQYF
TRBV5-6	TRBD1	CASRGQGASNTGELFF
TRBV11-2	TRBD2	CASSGLSGTSGGPSHEQYF